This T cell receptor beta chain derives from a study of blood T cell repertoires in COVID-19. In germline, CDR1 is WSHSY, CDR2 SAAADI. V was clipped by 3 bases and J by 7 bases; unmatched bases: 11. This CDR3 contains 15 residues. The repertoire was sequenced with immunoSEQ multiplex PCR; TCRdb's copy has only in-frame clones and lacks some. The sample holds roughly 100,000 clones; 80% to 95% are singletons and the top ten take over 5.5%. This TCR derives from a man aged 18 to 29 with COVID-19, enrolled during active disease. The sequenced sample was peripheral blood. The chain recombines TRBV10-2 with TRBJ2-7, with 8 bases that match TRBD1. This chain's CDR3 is CASSEARQGFGEQYF. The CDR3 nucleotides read TGCGCCAGCAGTGAAGCGAGACAGGGGTTCGGGGAGCAGTACTTC.